The TCR beta chain under discussion was sequenced for a study of graft-versus-host responses after intestinal transplantation. Germline CDR1 SEHNR, CDR2 FQNEAQ (reference sequence). V was pared by 7 bases and J by 3 bases, with 10 bases between. This CDR3 has 12 residues. Some clones are missing from TCRdb's copy, which holds only in-frame ones; the method was immunoSEQ multiplex PCR. This sample has 15,000 or so clones, with 33% found just once. Study-level points and caveats: GvH clones were identified in recipient marrow, with some first appearing in ileum or blood.

With roughly 200,000 irradiated, violet-dye-labeled stimulator cells, roughly 200,000 CFSE-labeled responder cells were plated. The TCR was taken from a human patient who received an intestinal transplant. The material was alloreactive CD4+ T cells from a mixed lymphocyte reaction culture, obtained before intestinal transplant. Regarding subset: CFSE-low proliferating T cells sorted from approximately 6-day pre-transplant mixed lymphocyte reaction (GvH or HvG direction). V gene TRBV7-9 combines with J gene TRBJ2-7; D ambiguous. The CDR3 DNA follows: TGTGCCAGCACAGAAACTAACTACGAGCAGTACTTC. This gives the protein CASTETNYEQYF.